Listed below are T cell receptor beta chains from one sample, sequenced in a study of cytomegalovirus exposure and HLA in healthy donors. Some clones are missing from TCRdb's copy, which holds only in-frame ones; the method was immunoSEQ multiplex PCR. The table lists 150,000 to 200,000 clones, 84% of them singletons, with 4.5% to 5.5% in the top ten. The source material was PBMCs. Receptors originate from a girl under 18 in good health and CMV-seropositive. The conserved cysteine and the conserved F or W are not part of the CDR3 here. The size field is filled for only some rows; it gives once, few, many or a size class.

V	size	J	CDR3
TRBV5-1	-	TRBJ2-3	ASSSQGRNTDTQY
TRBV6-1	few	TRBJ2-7	ASTGTGLHEQY
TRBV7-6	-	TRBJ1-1	ASSLAQGNTEAF
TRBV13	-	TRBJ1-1	ASSHSLTGGAF
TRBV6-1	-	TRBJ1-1	ASENGNRAEAF
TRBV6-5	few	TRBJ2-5	ASRTLVPETQY
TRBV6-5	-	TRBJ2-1	ASHPGGRNNEQF
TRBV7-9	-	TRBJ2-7	ASSSTVLTGEQY
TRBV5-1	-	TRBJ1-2	ASSLVRNLKRSEDGYT
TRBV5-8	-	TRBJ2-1	ASNSWTSGNNNEQF